This T cell receptor (beta chain) was recovered during a study of vaccination and CD4 T cells after COVID-19. Treatment here: approximately 9-day PBMC culture with coronavirus spike peptide pools or control peptides (ViraFEST assay). With the Oncomine TCR Beta short-read assay, DNA from cultured CD4+ T cells was sequenced. TCRdb independently ran MiXCR on the PCR reads; one entry per CDR3 protein. Of roughly 13,000 distinct CDR3 sequences in the sample, 50% to 65% were seen once. V lost 7 bases, J lost 3 bases, and 6 bases stayed unmatched. This CDR3 has 13 residues. CDR1 is SQVTM, CDR2 ANQGSEA, per germline. This clonotype was seen only a few times. Its target is unknown.

This clonotype was sampled from a human donor who had recovered from COVID-19. The rearrangement uses TRBV29-1 and TRBJ2-3, with TRBD1 matching over 8 bases. The starting material was CD4+ T cells from blood, cultured in vitro, obtained before SARS-CoV-2 vaccination. The CDR3 region is CSGMTGATDTQYF. CDR3 nucleotide sequence: TGCAGCGGGATGACAGGGGCTACAGATACGCAGTATTTT.